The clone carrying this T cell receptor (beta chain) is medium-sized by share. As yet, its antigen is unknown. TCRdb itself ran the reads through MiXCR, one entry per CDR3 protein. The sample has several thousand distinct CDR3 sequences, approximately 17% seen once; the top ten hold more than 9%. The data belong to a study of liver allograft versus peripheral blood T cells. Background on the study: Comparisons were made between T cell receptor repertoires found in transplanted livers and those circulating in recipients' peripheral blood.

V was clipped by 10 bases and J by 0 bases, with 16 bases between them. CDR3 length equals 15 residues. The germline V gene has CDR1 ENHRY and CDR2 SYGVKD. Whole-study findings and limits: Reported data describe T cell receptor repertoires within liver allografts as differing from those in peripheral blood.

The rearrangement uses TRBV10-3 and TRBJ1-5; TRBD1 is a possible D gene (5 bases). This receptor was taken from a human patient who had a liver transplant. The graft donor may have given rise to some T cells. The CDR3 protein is CATRKAGDSNQPQHF. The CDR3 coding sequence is TGTGCCACCCGCAAGGCGGGGGATAGCAATCAGCCCCAGCATTTT.